The subject of this entry is one TCR beta chain. Antigen unknown. Repertoires were generated with immunoSEQ multiplex PCR, while TCRdb's copy carries only in-frame clones and drops some. The sample consists of approximately 200,000 clones, around 88% of them appearing once. This sample was included in a study of cytomegalovirus exposure and HLA in healthy donors. Separation from the roughly 600-subject first cohort characterized the roughly 120-subject validation cohort, to which the donors belonged. Overall study findings and caveats: That first-cohort TCR clusters tended to co-occur in the 95 to 150 validation repertoires was found in a later analysis.

Germline values: CDR1 MDHEN, CDR2 SYDVKM. CDR3 length: 15 amino acids. The V and J ends lost 5 bases and 4 bases, in that order; junction bases with no gene match: 4. The clonotype was recovered from a young woman in good health and CMV-seronegative. The specimen was PBMCs. The chain employs TRBV28 and TRBJ2-7, with TRBD2 identical over 14 bases. The CDR3 DNA reads TGTGCCAGCAGTCTACGGACTAGCGGGAGGTACGAGCAGTACTTC. Amino acids: CASSLRTSGRYEQYF. Based on the CDR3 plus reference TRBV28 and TRBJ2-7, the full variable domain is DVKVTQSSRYLVKRTGEKVFLECVQDMDHENMFWYRQDPGLGLRLIYFSYDVKMKEKGDIPEGYSVSREKKERFSLILESASTNQTSMYLCASSLRTSGRYEQYFGPGTRLTVT.